These 21 T cell receptor beta chains share one sample of origin, sequenced in a study of T cells in tumors after PD-1 blockade. Method: immunoSEQ multiplex PCR; TCRdb's copy keeps in-frame clones and lacks some. The data hold fewer than 40,000 clones, with 73% observed a single time. This specimen was PBMCs, taken after anti-PD-1 treatment. Receptors were obtained from a human donor with basal cell carcinoma.

This clone was seen at least ten times. This chain links TRBV11-3 with TRBJ2-7; 7 positions agree with TRBD2. This CDR3 has 15 residues. Unmatched junction bases numbered 7, after V lost 5 bases and J lost 0 bases. Germline CDR1 SGHNT, CDR2 YENEEA. CDR3: CASSVGRGPSYEQYF. CDR3 DNA: TGTGCCAGCAGCGTGGGGAGGGGACCCTCCTACGAGCAGTACTTC.

This chain uses TRBV10-2 with TRBJ2-7, with D perhaps assigned TRBD1 or TRBD2 (5 bases each). V was shortened by 5 bases and J by 4 bases, with 12 bases between the two germline ends. Per the germline V gene, CDR1 is WSHSY and CDR2 is SAAADI. The CDR3 sequence is 13 residues long. The CDR3 region has the DNA TGCGCCAGCAGTTTTCAGGGACGTTACGAGCAGTACTTC. Amino acid sequence: CASSFQGRYEQYF.

J is TRBJ1-6 and V is TRBV20-1; a possible D gene is TRBD1 (5 bases). With 3 bases removed from V and 6 bases from J, the gap between germline ends came to 18 bases. The CDR3 has 16 residues. The germline gives CDR1 DFQATT, CDR2 SNEGSKA (reference sequence). The CDR3 DNA is TGCAGTGCTAGTCGGCGCAGGGCCGATATTAATTCACCCCTCCACTTT. It codes for CSASRRRADINSPLHF.

This chain joins TRBV11-3 and TRBJ2-3; 9 nucleotides align to TRBD2. The CDR3 is made up of 15 amino acids. Germline CDR1 reads SGHNT; CDR2 reads YENEEA. Losses at the gene ends were 5 bases for V and 6 bases for J; bases not matched to a gene: 9. The CDR3 sequence: CASSQGGRVGDTQYF. CDR3 DNA sequence: TGTGCCAGCAGCCAAGGCGGGAGGGTTGGGGATACGCAGTATTTT. Full variable domain (outside the CDR3, taken from reference TRBV11-3 and TRBJ2-3): EAGVVQSPRYKIIEKKQPVAFWCNPISGHNTLYWYLQNLGQGPELLIRYENEEAVDDSQLPKDRFSAERLKGVDSTLKIQPAELGDSAVYLCASSQGGRVGDTQYFGPGTRLTVL.

The chain carries TRBV5-1 and TRBJ2-2; D is unresolved. The V and J ends lost 0 bases and 4 bases respectively, with 10 bases between them. The V gene's germline CDR1 is SGHRS and CDR2 YFSETQ. The CDR3 has 15 residues. The CDR3 region has the DNA TGCGCCAGCAGCTTGGATACTCTGGGCACCGGGGAGCTGTTTTTT. Its translation is CASSLDTLGTGELFF.

This clone has more than one count but fewer than ten. The chain links TRBV19 to TRBJ2-1; D gene ambiguous. The germline CDR1 and CDR2 sequences are LNHDA and SQIVND (reference sequence). This CDR3 has 14 residues. The V gene lost 3 bases and the J gene lost 4 bases, with 10 bases spanning the gap. CDR3 in DNA: TGTGCCAGTAGTATCGAAGGGCAATACAATGAGCAGTTCTTC. This gives the protein CASSIEGQYNEQFF.

The CDR3 DNA sequence: TGTGCCACCAGCCTCTCGGGGGCCCCCAATGAGCAGTTCTTC. This encodes CATSLSGAPNEQFF. The chain joins TRBV15 to TRBJ2-1; possibly TRBD1 or TRBD2 for D (6 bases each). Germline CDR1 and CDR2: LNHNV and YYDKDF (reference sequence). V was clipped by 5 bases and J by 6 bases, with 14 bases between them. The CDR3 is 14 amino acids.

V is TRBV18 and J is TRBJ2-5, with D maybe TRBD1 (5 bases). The germline gives CDR1 KGHSH, CDR2 LQKENI. The length of the CDR3 is 12 residues. Between the trimmed V and J ends, which lost 2 bases and 5 bases, there was a span of 6 bases. CDR3: CASSPSGETQYF. In DNA form, the CDR3 reads TGTGCCAGCTCACCATCAGGGGAGACCCAGTACTTC. Using reference TRBV18 and TRBJ2-5 for the parts outside the CDR3, the full variable domain is NAGVMQNPRHLVRRRGQEARLRCSPMKGHSHVYWYRQLPEEGLKFMVYLQKENIIDESGMPKERFSAEFPKEGPSILRIQQVVRGDSAAYFCASSPSGETQYFGPGTRLLVL.

This chain connects TRBV4-3 to TRBJ2-1; 8 bases are shared with TRBD1. CDR1 is LGHNA, CDR2 YSLEER, per germline. With 1 base clipped from V and 5 bases from J, the junction kept 7 bases outside the gene matches. The CDR3 is made up of 16 amino acids. CDR3 in DNA: TGCGCCAGCAGCCAAGGATGGGGGACAGGAAACAATGAGCAGTTCTTC. It codes for CASSQGWGTGNNEQFF.

The rearrangement joins TRBV19 to TRBJ1-1; D not certain. Trimming left V 6 bases short and J 5 bases short, with 13 bases between. CDR1 is LNHDA and CDR2 is SQIVND in the germline V gene (reference sequence). This CDR3 is 13 amino acids long. The chain's CDR3 is CASSAPADTEAFF. The DNA of the CDR3 is TGTGCCAGTAGCGCACCCGCGGATACTGAAGCTTTCTTT.

V is TRBV7-2 and J is TRBJ2-6; 10 positions agree with TRBD1. Losses at the gene ends were 5 bases for V and 2 bases for J; bases not matched to a gene: 3. Per the germline V gene, CDR1 is SGHTA and CDR2 is FQGNSA. This CDR3 has 16 residues. The CDR3 sequence: CASSGQGVPGANVLTF. For the CDR3, the DNA is TGTGCCAGCAGCGGACAGGGGGTCCCTGGGGCCAACGTCCTGACTTTC.

The sample holds a few counts of this clone. The chain combines TRBV10-3 with TRBJ2-3; 9 nucleotides agree with TRBD1. The junction had 12 bases not matched to a gene; V was cut back by 11 bases and J by 6 bases. The CDR3 length is 14 residues. Germline V lookup: CDR1 ENHRY, CDR2 SYGVKD. The CDR3: CASGQGLLGDTQYF. For the CDR3, the DNA is TGTGCCTCCGGACAGGGGCTACTCGGGGATACGCAGTATTTT.

CDR3 sequence (DNA): TGCGCCAGCAGCTTGGCTGGCACTAATTCACCCCTCCACTTT. It yields the protein CASSLAGTNSPLHF. The chain joins TRBV5-1 to TRBJ1-6; D ambiguous. Germline CDR1 reads SGHRS; CDR2 reads YFSETQ. The CDR3 totals 14 residues. Trimming stripped 0 bases from V and 6 bases from J, with 7 bases between. Supplemented by reference TRBV5-1 and TRBJ1-6, the full variable domain reads KAGVTQTPRYLIKTRGQQVTLSCSPISGHRSVSWYQQTPGQGLQFLFEYFSETQRNKGNFPGRFSGRQFSNSRSEMNVSTLELGDSALYLCASSLAGTNSPLHFGNGTRLTVT.

The rearrangement links TRBV15 to TRBJ2-1; the match to TRBD2 covers 8 bases. V shed 0 bases, J shed 4 bases, and the junction held 14 bases outside the gene matches. Germline V gives CDR1 LNHNV, CDR2 YYDKDF (reference sequence). The CDR3 runs 19 residues. Here the CDR3 DNA reads TGTGCCACCAGCAGAGATTTGTACGATGGACTAGCTAATTACAATGAGCAGTTCTTC. This sequence encodes CATSRDLYDGLANYNEQFF.

This chain connects TRBV19 to TRBJ2-7; TRBD1 might be the D (5 bases). CDR3 length equals 15 residues. CDR1 and CDR2 from the germline V gene are LNHDA and SQIVND (reference sequence). The V end was cut by 8 bases, the J end by 2 bases, with 19 bases between. In DNA form, the CDR3 reads TGTGCCAGTGGGGCTTGGGGCGGAGAGGCCTACGAGCAGTACTTC. Translated: CASGAWGGEAYEQYF.

The chain joins TRBV7-2 to TRBJ2-5; 8 bases match TRBD2. The germline V gene encodes CDR1 SGHTA and CDR2 FQGNSA. Unmatched junction bases numbered 25, after V lost 0 bases and J lost 7 bases. The CDR3 contains 21 residues. CDR3 loop: CASSLALPRQPWTSQLGTQYF. The CDR3, as DNA: TGTGCCAGCAGCTTAGCGTTACCGAGACAGCCATGGACTAGCCAGCTAGGGACCCAGTACTTC.

The gene calls are TRBV9 and TRBJ2-7; maybe TRBD2 (6 bases). V was pared by 0 bases and J by 7 bases, with 14 bases between. Germline V gene data show CDR1 as SGDLS and CDR2 as YYNGEE. The CDR3 spans 14 residues. CDR3 nucleotides: TGTGCCAGCAGCGTAGGAGGCCAACGGGGGGAGCAGTACTTC. It encodes CASSVGGQRGEQYF.

This chain links TRBV7-2 with TRBJ2-7; 11 bases map to TRBD2. The CDR3 is made up of 15 amino acids. J gave up 2 bases and V 6 bases, and 6 bases lay outside the gene matches. Germline CDR1 and CDR2: SGHTA and FQGNSA. CDR3 bases: TGTGCCAGCAGACCAACTAGCGGGAGCCCCTACGAGCAGTACTTC. Its protein product is CASRPTSGSPYEQYF.

This clone was seen just once. The chain employs TRBV6-5 and TRBJ1-1; no clear D gene. Per germline, CDR1 MNHEY and CDR2 SVGAGI. This CDR3 is built from 11 residues. V gave up 5 bases and J gave up 5 bases, with 6 bases separating them. The CDR3 coding sequence is TGTGCCAGCAGTATGGGGACTGAAGCTTTCTTT. Protein product: CASSMGTEAFF.

The chain recombines TRBV7-2 with TRBJ2-3; no firm D call. CDR1 SGHTA and CDR2 FQGNSA come from the germline V gene. This CDR3 is 14 amino acids long. The germline V and J ends were trimmed by 3 bases and 2 bases, with 9 bases remaining between them. The CDR3 here is CASSFSLPTDTQYF. CDR3 in DNA: TGTGCCAGCAGCTTTAGTCTTCCCACAGATACGCAGTATTTT.

The chain employs TRBV27 and TRBJ1-2; possibly TRBD1 for D (6 bases). The CDR3 length is 15 residues. Germline V CDR1 and CDR2: MNHEY, SMNVEV (reference sequence). The ends were cut back, 5 bases at V and 4 bases at J, with 17 bases in the middle. The CDR3 is CASSRTGGPGYGYTF. The CDR3 DNA is TGTGCCAGCAGTCGGACTGGGGGGCCGGGCTATGGCTACACCTTC.